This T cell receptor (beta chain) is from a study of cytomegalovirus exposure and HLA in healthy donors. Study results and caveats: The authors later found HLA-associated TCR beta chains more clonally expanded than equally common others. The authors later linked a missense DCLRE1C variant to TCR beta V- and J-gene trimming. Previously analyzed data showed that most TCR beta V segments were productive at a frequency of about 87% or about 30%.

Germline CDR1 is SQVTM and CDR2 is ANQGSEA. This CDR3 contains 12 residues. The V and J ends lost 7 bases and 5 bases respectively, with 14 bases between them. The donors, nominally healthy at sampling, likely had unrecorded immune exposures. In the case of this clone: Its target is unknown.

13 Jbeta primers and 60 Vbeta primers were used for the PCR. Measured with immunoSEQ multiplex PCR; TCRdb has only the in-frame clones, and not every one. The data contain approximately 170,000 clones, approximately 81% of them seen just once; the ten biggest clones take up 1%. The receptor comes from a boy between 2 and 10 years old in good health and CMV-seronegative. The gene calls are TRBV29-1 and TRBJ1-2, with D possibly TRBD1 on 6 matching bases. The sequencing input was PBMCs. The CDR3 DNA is TGCAGCGCCAGGGGACAAGATTATGGCTACACCTTC. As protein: CSARGQDYGYTF.